Detailed here is one TCR beta chain. Its antigen is not known. This record comes from a study of cytomegalovirus exposure and HLA in healthy donors. Study background: Early released data comprised around 80 million unique TCRs from HLA-typed donors.

Points from the study as a whole: A later analysis appeared to link common viral pathogens to several of the most significant clusters. TRBV6-2, TRBV6-3 and some other V segments were unresolvable in 87-base-pair reads.

The CDR3 consists of 15 residues. The germline V gene encodes CDR1 MNHEY and CDR2 SMNVEV (reference sequence). The ends lost 5 bases at V and 3 bases at J; junction bases unmatched: 5. Vbeta (60) and Jbeta (13) primers were used in the PCR. The protocol was immunoSEQ multiplex PCR, while the TCRdb copy is restricted to in-frame clones and leaves out a portion. Here the sample spans some 170,000 clones, roughly 80% being singletons. The chain recombines TRBV27 with TRBJ1-2; TRBD1 agrees at 11 bases. The sample comprised PBMCs. This clonotype was sampled from a girl aged 10 to 17 in good health and CMV-seropositive. This CDR3 is CASSKDRGLDYGYTF. As DNA, the CDR3 is TGTGCCAGCAGTAAGGACAGGGGGCTGGACTATGGCTACACCTTC.